This T cell receptor (beta chain) was found in a study of cytomegalovirus exposure and HLA in healthy donors. There are 14 residues in the CDR3. V was clipped by 3 bases and J by 4 bases, with 11 bases between them. Germline V gene sequence: CDR1 KGHSH, CDR2 LQKENI. A multiplex PCR was run with 60 Vbeta primers and 13 Jbeta primers. Clones were sequenced by immunoSEQ multiplex PCR, and TCRdb holds only the in-frame ones, with some missing. The sample has approximately 150,000 clones; roughly 80% are singletons. The clonotype was recovered from a man in his forties or fifties in good health and CMV-seronegative. The chain uses TRBV18 and TRBJ2-3; TRBD1 might be the D (5 bases). Sample: PBMCs. The CDR3 DNA follows: TGTGCCAGCTCACCTCAGACAGAGGCAGATACGCAGTATTTT. It yields the protein CASSPQTEADTQYF.